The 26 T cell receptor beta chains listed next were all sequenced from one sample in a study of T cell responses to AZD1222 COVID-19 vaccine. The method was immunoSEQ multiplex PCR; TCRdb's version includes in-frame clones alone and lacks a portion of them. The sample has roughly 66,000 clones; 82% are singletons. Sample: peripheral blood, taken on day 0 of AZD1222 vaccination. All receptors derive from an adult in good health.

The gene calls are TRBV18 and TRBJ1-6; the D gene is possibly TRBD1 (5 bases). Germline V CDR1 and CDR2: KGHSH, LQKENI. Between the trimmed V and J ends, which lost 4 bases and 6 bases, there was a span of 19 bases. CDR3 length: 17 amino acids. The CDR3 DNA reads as TGTGCCAGCTCACACGAGGGGCTCGGGCCGCTTAATTCACCCCTCCACTTT. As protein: CASSHEGLGPLNSPLHF.

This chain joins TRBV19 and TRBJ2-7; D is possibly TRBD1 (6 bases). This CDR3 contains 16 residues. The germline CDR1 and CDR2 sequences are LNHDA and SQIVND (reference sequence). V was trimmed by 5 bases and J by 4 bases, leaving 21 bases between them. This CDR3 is CASSPHQQGKGYEQYF. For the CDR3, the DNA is TGTGCCAGTAGTCCCCACCAGCAGGGGAAGGGTTACGAGCAGTACTTC. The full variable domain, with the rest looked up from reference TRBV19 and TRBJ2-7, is DGGITQSPKYLFRKEGQNVTLSCEQNLNHDAMYWYRQDPGQGLRLIYYSQIVNDFQKGDIAEGYSVSREKKESFPLTVTSAQKNPTAFYLCASSPHQQGKGYEQYFGPGTRLTVT.

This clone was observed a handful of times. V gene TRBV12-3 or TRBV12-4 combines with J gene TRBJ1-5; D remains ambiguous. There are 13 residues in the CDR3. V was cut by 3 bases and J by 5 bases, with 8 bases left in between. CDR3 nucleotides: TGTGCCAGCAGTTTCTCTCGGGATCAGCCCCAGCATTTT. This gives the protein CASSFSRDQPQHF.

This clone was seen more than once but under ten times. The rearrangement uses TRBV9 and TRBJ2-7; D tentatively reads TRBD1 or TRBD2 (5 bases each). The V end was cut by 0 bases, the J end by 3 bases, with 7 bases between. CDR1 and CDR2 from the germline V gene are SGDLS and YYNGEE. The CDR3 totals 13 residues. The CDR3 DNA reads TGTGCCAGCAGCGTAGGGGACGACTACGAGCAGTACTTC. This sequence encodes CASSVGDDYEQYF.

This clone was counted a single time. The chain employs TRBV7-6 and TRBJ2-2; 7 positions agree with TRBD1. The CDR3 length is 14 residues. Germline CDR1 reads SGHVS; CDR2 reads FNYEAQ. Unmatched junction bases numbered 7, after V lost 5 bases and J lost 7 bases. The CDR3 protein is CASSHDRAGGELFF. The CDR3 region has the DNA TGTGCCAGCAGCCACGACAGGGCTGGCGGGGAGCTGTTTTTT.

CDR3 region: CASSLYNTPYEQYF. As DNA, the CDR3 is TGTGCCAGCAGCTTATATAACACCCCATACGAGCAGTACTTC. This chain connects TRBV11-2 to TRBJ2-7; D unresolved. This CDR3 contains 14 residues. V gave up 2 bases and J gave up 4 bases, with 12 bases separating them. CDR1 is SGHAT and CDR2 is FQNNGV in the germline V gene.

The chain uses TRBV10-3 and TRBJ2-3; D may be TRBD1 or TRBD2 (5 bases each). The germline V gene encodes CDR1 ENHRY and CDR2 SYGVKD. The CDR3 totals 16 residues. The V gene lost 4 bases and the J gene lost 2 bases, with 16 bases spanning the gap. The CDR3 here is CAISGRDGIFTDTQYF. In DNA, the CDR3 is TGTGCCATCAGTGGTCGGGACGGGATATTCACAGATACGCAGTATTTT.

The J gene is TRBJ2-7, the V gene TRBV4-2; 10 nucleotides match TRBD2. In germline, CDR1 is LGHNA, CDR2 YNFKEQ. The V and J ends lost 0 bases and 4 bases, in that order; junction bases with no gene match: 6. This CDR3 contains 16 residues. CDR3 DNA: TGTGCCAGCAGCCAAGATATAGCGGGGGGCCCGTACGAGCAGTACTTC. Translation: CASSQDIAGGPYEQYF.

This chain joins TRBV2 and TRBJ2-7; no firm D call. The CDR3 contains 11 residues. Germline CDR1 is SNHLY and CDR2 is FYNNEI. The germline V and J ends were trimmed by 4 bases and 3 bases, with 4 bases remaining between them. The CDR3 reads CASSGYYEQYF. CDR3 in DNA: TGTGCCAGCAGTGGATACTACGAGCAGTACTTC.

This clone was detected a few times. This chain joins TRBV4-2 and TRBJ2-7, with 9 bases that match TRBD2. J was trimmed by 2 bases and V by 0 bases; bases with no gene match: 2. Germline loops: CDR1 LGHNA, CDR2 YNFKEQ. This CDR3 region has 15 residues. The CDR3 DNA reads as TGTGCCAGCAGCCAAGAGGCGGGGGGGGCCTACGAGCAGTACTTC. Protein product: CASSQEAGGAYEQYF.

The CDR3 region is CASSFRGGDTEAFF. In DNA form, the CDR3 reads TGTGCCAGCAGTTTCCGGGGTGGTGACACTGAAGCTTTCTTT. The J gene is TRBJ1-1, the V gene TRBV6-2 or TRBV6-3; D gene ambiguous. This CDR3 region has 14 residues. Trimming took off 4 bases at V and 3 bases at J, with 12 bases between the two ends. From germline, CDR1 is MNHEY and CDR2 SVGEGT.

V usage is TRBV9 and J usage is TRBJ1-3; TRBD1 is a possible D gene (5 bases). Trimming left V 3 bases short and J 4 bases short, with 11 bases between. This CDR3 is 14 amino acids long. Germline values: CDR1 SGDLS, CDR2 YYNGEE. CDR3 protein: CASSASGVGNTIYF. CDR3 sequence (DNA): TGTGCCAGCAGCGCCTCGGGGGTCGGAAACACCATATATTTT.

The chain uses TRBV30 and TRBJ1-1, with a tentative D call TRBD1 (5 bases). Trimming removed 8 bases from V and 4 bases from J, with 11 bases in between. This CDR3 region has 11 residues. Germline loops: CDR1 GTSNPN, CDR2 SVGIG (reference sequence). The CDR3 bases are TGTGCCGCGGGGAGGGGCACTGAAGCTTTCTTT. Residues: CAAGRGTEAFF.

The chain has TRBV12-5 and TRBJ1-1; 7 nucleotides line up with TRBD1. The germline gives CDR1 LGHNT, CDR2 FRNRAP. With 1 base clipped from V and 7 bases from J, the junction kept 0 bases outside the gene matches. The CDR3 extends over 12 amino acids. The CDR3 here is CASGLGTGEAFF. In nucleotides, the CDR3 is TGTGCTAGTGGTTTGGGGACAGGTGAAGCTTTCTTT.

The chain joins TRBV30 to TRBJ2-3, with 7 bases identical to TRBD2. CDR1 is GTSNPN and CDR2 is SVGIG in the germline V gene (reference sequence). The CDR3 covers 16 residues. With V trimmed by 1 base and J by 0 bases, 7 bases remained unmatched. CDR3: CAWSGGNSGSTDTQYF. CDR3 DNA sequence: TGTGCCTGGAGTGGAGGGAATAGCGGGAGCACAGATACGCAGTATTTT.

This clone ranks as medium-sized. The chain's CDR3 is CASSLVTAAYGYTF. As DNA, the CDR3 is TGTGCCAGCAGCTTGGTGACAGCTGCCTATGGCTACACCTTC. The chain uses TRBV5-5 and TRBJ1-2; a weak D match, TRBD1 (5 bases). The ends were cut back, 0 bases at V and 4 bases at J, with 10 bases in the middle. The CDR3 runs 14 residues. The germline CDR1 and CDR2 sequences are SGHKS and YYEKEE (reference sequence).

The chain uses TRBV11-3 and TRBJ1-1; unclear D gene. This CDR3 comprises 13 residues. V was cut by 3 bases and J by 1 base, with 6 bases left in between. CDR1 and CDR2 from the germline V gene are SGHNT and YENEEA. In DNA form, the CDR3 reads TGTGCCAGCAGCTTTAAACGGAACACTGAAGCTTTCTTT. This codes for CASSFKRNTEAFF.

In DNA form, the CDR3 reads TGTGCCACCAGCAGAGAACCGGGAAGCCAAGAGACCCAGTACTTC. This gives the protein CATSREPGSQETQYF. The V and J genes are TRBV15 and TRBJ2-5; D may be TRBD2 (5 bases). The germline V gene encodes CDR1 LNHNV and CDR2 YYDKDF (reference sequence). V was shortened by 0 bases and J by 1 base, with 9 bases between the two germline ends. The CDR3 consists of 15 residues.

CDR3 protein: CASSLRSNTEAFF. The CDR3 nucleotides are TGCGCCAGCAGCCTACGGAGTAACACTGAAGCTTTCTTT. The V and J genes are TRBV5-1 and TRBJ1-1, with no clear D. This CDR3 spans 13 amino acids. V was clipped by 4 bases and J by 2 bases, with 9 bases between them. Germline CDR1 SGHRS, CDR2 YFSETQ.

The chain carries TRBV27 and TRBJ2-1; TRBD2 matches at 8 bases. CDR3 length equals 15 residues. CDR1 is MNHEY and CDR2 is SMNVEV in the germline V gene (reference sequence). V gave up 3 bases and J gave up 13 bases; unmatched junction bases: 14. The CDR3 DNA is TGTGCCAGCAGTTTTTCTTTTGCGGGGGGTTTCGCACAGTTCTTC. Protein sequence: CASSFSFAGGFAQFF.

CDR3 DNA: TGTGCCAGCAGACAACACGGGCCGGGAGGCTACACCTTC. Translation: CASRQHGPGGYTF. The rearrangement joins TRBV28 to TRBJ1-2; D call uncertain. CDR1 and CDR2 from the germline V gene are MDHEN and SYDVKM. The CDR3 consists of 13 residues. Trimming took 6 bases from V and 8 from J, leaving 16 bases between them.

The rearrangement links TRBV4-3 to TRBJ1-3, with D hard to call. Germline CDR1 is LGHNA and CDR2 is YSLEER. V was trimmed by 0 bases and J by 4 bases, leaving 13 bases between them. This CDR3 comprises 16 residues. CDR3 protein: CASSQELGYEGNTIYF. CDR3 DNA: TGCGCCAGCAGCCAAGAATTGGGGTACGAAGGAAACACCATATATTTT.

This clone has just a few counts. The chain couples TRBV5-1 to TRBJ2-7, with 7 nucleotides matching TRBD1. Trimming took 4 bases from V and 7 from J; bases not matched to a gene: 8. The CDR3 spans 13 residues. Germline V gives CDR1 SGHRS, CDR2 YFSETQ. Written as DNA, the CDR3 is TGCGCCAGCAGCCAGGACAGGTGGAGGGAGCAGTACTTC. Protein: CASSQDRWREQYF.

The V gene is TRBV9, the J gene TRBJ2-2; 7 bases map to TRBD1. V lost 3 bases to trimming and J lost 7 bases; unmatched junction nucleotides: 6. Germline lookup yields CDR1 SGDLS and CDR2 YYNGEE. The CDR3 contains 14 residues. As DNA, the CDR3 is TGTGCCAGCAGCGCGACAGGGAGTATCGGGGAGCTGTTTTTT. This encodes CASSATGSIGELFF.

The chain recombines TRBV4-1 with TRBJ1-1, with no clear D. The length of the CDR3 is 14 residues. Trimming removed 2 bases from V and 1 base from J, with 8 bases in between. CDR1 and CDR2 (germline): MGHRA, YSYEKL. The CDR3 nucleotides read TGCGCCAGCAGCCAATACACAGCGAACACTGAAGCTTTCTTT. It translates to CASSQYTANTEAFF.

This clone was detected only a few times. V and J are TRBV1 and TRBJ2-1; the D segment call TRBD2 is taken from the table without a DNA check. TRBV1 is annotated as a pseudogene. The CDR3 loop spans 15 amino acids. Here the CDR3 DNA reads TGCACCAGCAGCCAAGAAGGCGCAGGGAGGAATGAGCAGTTCTTC. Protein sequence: CTSSQEGAGRNEQFF.